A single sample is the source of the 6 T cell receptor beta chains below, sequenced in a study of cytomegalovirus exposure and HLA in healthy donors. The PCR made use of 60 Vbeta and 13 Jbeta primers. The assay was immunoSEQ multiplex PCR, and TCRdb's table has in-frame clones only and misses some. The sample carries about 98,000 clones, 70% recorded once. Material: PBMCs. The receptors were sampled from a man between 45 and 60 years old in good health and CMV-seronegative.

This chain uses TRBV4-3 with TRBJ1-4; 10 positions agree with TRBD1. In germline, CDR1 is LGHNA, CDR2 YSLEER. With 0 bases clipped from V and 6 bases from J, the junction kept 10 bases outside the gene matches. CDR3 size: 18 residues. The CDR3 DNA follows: TGCGCCAGCAGCCAAGATGACCCCCCGGACAGGGGGGATGAAAAACTGTTTTTT. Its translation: CASSQDDPPDRGDEKLFF.

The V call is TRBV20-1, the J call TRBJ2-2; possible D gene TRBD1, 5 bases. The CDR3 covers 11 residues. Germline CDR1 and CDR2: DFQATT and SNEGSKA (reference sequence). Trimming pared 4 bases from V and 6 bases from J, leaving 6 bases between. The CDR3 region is CSATGSGELFF. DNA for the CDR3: TGCAGTGCTACAGGGTCCGGGGAGCTGTTTTTT.

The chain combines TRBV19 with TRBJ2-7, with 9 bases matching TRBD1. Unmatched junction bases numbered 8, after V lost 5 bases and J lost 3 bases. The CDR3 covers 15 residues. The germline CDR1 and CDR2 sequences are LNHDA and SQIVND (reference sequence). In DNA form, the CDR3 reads TGTGCCAGTAGTCATACGGGACAGGGTTTCTACGAGCAGTACTTC. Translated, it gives CASSHTGQGFYEQYF.

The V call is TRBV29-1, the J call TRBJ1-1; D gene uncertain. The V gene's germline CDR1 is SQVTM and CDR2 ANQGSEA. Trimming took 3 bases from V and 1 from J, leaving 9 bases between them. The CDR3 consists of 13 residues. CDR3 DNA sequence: TGCAGCGTTGATGCACCAGGGAACACTGAAGCTTTCTTT. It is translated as CSVDAPGNTEAFF.

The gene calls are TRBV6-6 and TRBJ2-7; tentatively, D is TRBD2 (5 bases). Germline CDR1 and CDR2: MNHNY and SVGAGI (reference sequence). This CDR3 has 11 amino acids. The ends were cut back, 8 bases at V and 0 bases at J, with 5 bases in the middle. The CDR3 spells CASGGSYEQYF. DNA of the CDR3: TGTGCCAGCGGAGGCTCCTACGAGCAGTACTTC.

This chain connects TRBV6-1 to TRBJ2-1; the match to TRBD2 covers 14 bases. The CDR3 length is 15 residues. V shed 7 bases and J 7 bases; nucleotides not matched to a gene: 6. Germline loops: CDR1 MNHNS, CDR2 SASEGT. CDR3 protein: CASTGTSGSWNEQFF. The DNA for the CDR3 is TGTGCCAGCACCGGGACTAGCGGGAGTTGGAATGAGCAGTTCTTC.